These T cell receptor beta chains were read from a single sample in a study of control samples from healthy donors and cancer patients. Data came from immunoSEQ multiplex PCR; TCRdb stores just in-frame clones and leaves some out. Of 90,000 or so clones detected, approximately 84% appear once; the ten largest clones hold 38%. The specimen sequenced was PBMCs. The receptor source for this set is a man in his sixties or seventies with lung cancer. The CDR3 runs from the conserved cysteine through the conserved F or W. The D gene is left open where the match is weak. Size tells how often a clone was seen (once, few, many) or the class of an expanded clone, and some rows leave it out.

J: TRBJ1-5; D: -; V: TRBV6-5; size: -; CDR3: CASSSVTGSQPQHF; DNA: TGTGCCAGCAGTTCCGTTACGGGTTCTCAGCCCCAGCATTTT
J: TRBJ2-1; D: TRBD1; V: TRBV7-3; size: -; CDR3: CASSLGTGRQFF; DNA: TGTGCCAGCAGCCTTGGGACAGGGAGGCAGTTCTTC
J: TRBJ2-6; D: -; V: TRBV5-1; size: -; CDR3: CASSQSYREAAGANVLTF; DNA: TGCGCCAGCAGCCAGAGCTACAGGGAAGCGGCTGGGGCCAACGTCCTGACTTTC
J: TRBJ1-5; D: -; V: TRBV11-3; size: -; CDR3: CASSLGAVDYQPQHF; DNA: TGTGCCAGCAGCTTGGGGGCCGTTGACTATCAGCCCCAGCATTTT
J: TRBJ1-5; D: -; V: TRBV27; size: -; CDR3: CASSPQGRGDGNQPQHF; DNA: TGTGCCAGCAGTCCCCAAGGGCGGGGGGATGGCAATCAGCCCCAGCATTTT
J: TRBJ1-5; D: TRBD1; V: TRBV10-2; size: -; CDR3: CASSRTGPGQPQHF; DNA: TGCGCCAGCAGTCGGACAGGGCCTGGTCAGCCCCAGCATTTT
J: TRBJ2-3; D: -; V: TRBV6-5; size: -; CDR3: CARDQGRSTDTQYF; DNA: TGTGCCAGGGACCAAGGGAGGAGCACAGATACGCAGTATTTT
J: TRBJ2-7; D: -; V: TRBV3-1/TRBV3-2; size: -; CDR3: CASSQAGHNFYEQYF; DNA: TGTGCCAGCAGCCAAGCGGGACACAACTTCTACGAGCAGTACTTC
J: TRBJ2-1; D: TRBD1; V: TRBV3-1/TRBV3-2; size: -; CDR3: CASSQAWDRDINEQFF; DNA: TGTGCCAGCAGCCAAGCCTGGGACAGGGATATCAATGAGCAGTTCTTC
J: TRBJ1-3; D: TRBD1; V: TRBV6-5; size: -; CDR3: CASSSLGTGAGNTIYF; DNA: TGTGCCAGCAGTTCCCTAGGGACAGGGGCAGGAAACACCATATATTTT
J: TRBJ1-1; D: TRBD1; V: TRBV6-5; size: -; CDR3: CASSYGTATEAFF; DNA: TGTGCCAGCAGTTACGGGACAGCCACTGAAGCTTTCTTT
J: TRBJ1-2; D: -; V: TRBV7-9; size: few; CDR3: CAGIEAGTSYGYTF; DNA: TGTGCCGGGATAGAAGCCGGGACATCCTATGGCTACACCTTC
J: TRBJ2-7; D: -; V: TRBV5-1; size: -; CDR3: CASSLVGDEQYF; DNA: TGCGCCAGCAGCTTGGTTGGGGACGAGCAGTACTTC
J: TRBJ1-3; D: -; V: TRBV5-1; size: -; CDR3: CASSLRSSGNTIYF; DNA: TGCGCCAGCAGCTTGCGGAGCTCTGGAAACACCATATATTTT
J: TRBJ1-3; D: -; V: TRBV29-1; size: -; CDR3: CSVESGNGGNTIYF; DNA: TGCAGCGTTGAATCCGGGAATGGTGGAAACACCATATATTTT
J: TRBJ2-1; D: -; V: TRBV14; size: once; CDR3: CASSQVGGVGQFF; DNA: TGTGCCAGCAGCCAAGTGGGCGGGGTTGGGCAGTTCTTC
J: TRBJ1-5; D: -; V: TRBV5-1; size: few; CDR3: CASSLHPGDSNQPQHF; DNA: TGCGCCAGCAGCTTGCACCCGGGCGATAGCAATCAGCCCCAGCATTTT
J: TRBJ1-5; D: -; V: TRBV6-5; size: -; CDR3: CASSFRDQPQHF; DNA: TGTGCCAGCAGTTTCAGGGATCAGCCCCAGCATTTT
J: TRBJ2-7; D: -; V: TRBV19; size: -; CDR3: CASQTTPGDTYEQYF; DNA: TGTGCCAGCCAGACCACTCCGGGCGACACCTACGAGCAGTACTTC
J: TRBJ2-5; D: -; V: TRBV11-2; size: -; CDR3: CASSLDHGRSRETQYF; DNA: TGTGCCAGCAGCTTAGATCATGGGCGGTCCAGAGAGACCCAGTACTTC
J: TRBJ2-3; D: -; V: TRBV4-1; size: -; CDR3: CASSPGPLSTDTQYF; DNA: TGCGCCAGCAGCCCGGGTCCTCTTAGCACAGATACGCAGTATTTT
J: TRBJ2-1; D: -; V: TRBV7-3; size: -; CDR3: CASSLTSDSYNEQFF; DNA: TGTGCCAGCAGCTTAACGTCAGACTCCTACAATGAGCAGTTCTTC
J: TRBJ2-1; D: -; V: TRBV19; size: -; CDR3: CASLARGGDEQFF; DNA: TGTGCCAGTCTTGCAAGGGGCGGAGATGAGCAGTTCTTC
J: TRBJ1-5; D: -; V: TRBV19; size: -; CDR3: CASSIVSGKVQPQHF; DNA: TGTGCCAGTAGTATTGTATCGGGGAAAGTCCAGCCCCAGCATTTT
J: TRBJ2-1; D: TRBD1; V: TRBV6-5; size: -; CDR3: CASSPDRGRNNEQFF; DNA: TGTGCCAGCAGTCCCGACAGGGGCCGCAACAATGAGCAGTTCTTC
J: TRBJ2-4; D: -; V: TRBV6-1; size: -; CDR3: CASSDRYRAGKNIQYF; DNA: TGTGCCAGCAGTGACCGGTACAGGGCTGGCAAAAACATTCAGTACTTC